This T cell receptor (beta chain) was obtained from a study of blood T cell repertoires in COVID-19. Across the whole study: Spain, Italy and the United States supplied samples that represented acute and convalescent COVID-19. The cDNA or gDNA used as material had been derived from T cells, B-cell-depleted T cells, or PBMCs.

The count of this clone is one. Authors' data handling: Reference gene primer amplification gave nucleated cell count estimates. TCRdb's table, derived via immunoSEQ multiplex PCR, lists solely in-frame clones and lacks some. V and J calls and clone size come straight from that table; D and trimming were deduced from the DNA. The profile shows roughly 50,000 clones, more than 80% of them singletons. The sequencing sample was made of peripheral blood. The clonotype originates from a woman aged 55-69 years with acute or convalescent COVID-19.

The CDR3 is CASSLVAGGLSYEQYF. In DNA form, the CDR3 reads TGTGCCAGCAGCTTAGTAGCGGGAGGCCTATCCTACGAGCAGTACTTC. The rearrangement links TRBV7-8 to TRBJ2-7, with 10 bases fitting TRBD2. Germline CDR1 SGHVS, CDR2 FQNEAQ. The CDR3 is 16 amino acids. V was pared by 1 base and J by 1 base, with 4 bases of the junction left unmatched.